This T cell receptor beta chain was sequenced during a study of T-cell reconstitution after alpha-beta-depleted transplantation in children. A TCRbeta library incorporating unique molecular identifiers was prepared. TCRdb redid the calling of the PCR reads with MiXCR, one entry per CDR3 protein. Here the sample spans about 78,000 distinct CDR3 sequences, 13% to 15% being singletons. This CDR3 has 18 residues. Germline trimming cut 6 bases from V and 1 base from J; bases unmatched to any gene: 15. Germline V CDR1 and CDR2: DFQATT, SNEGSKA (reference sequence). As to this clonotype: Its antigen is not identified.

Study-wide results and caveats: Expanded clones from the graft, numbering several hundred, reportedly supplied alpha-beta T cells about two months after transplant. Newly generated T cells supplied most T-cell counts and diversity one year post-transplant. Surviving thymic progenitors and recipient T cells were the source of high TCRbeta diversity at day 60 in some patients.

The chain employs TRBV20-1 and TRBJ2-4, with TRBD2 identical over 10 bases. This sequence originates from a male patient between 2 and 10 years old who had a stem cell transplant for acute lymphoblastic leukemia, so the T cells may come from the graft donor. Sequencing used PBMCs, mostly from graft donor cells, obtained 180 days after TCRalphabeta/CD19-depleted stem cell transplant. The CDR3 protein is CSAAPPWGAGGAKNIQYF. DNA for the CDR3: TGCAGTGCGGCGCCGCCTTGGGGAGCGGGAGGGGCCAAAAACATTCAGTACTTC.